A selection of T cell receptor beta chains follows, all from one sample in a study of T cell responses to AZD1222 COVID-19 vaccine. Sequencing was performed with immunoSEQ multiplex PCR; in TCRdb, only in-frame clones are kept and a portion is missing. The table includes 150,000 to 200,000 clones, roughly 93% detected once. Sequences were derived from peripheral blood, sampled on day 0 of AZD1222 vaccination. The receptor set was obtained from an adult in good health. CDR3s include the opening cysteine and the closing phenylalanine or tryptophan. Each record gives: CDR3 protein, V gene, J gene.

CDR3 protein: CASSLSRTGAMNTEAFF
V gene: TRBV27
J gene: TRBJ1-1

CDR3 protein: CASSLAGRTEAFF
V gene: TRBV27
J gene: TRBJ1-1

CDR3 protein: CASSKDRVQETQYF
V gene: TRBV18
J gene: TRBJ2-5

CDR3 protein: CASSLLPGTNYGYTF
V gene: TRBV5-1
J gene: TRBJ1-2

CDR3 protein: CASSVVGSTDTQYF
V gene: TRBV9
J gene: TRBJ2-3

CDR3 protein: CASSTGPVGADTQYF
V gene: TRBV9
J gene: TRBJ2-3

CDR3 protein: CASGGDTGELFF
V gene: TRBV2
J gene: TRBJ2-2

CDR3 protein: CASSSKPGQPQHF
V gene: TRBV7-3
J gene: TRBJ1-5

CDR3 protein: CASTRRTGVFGEQYF
V gene: TRBV10-2
J gene: TRBJ2-7

CDR3 protein: CASNLAGGADTQYF
V gene: TRBV7-9
J gene: TRBJ2-3

CDR3 protein: CSVDVAGDSPRLSTDTQYF
V gene: TRBV29-1
J gene: TRBJ2-3

CDR3 protein: CASSKPGHLSSGNTIYF
V gene: TRBV19
J gene: TRBJ1-3

CDR3 protein: CASRAGGVPYEQYF
V gene: TRBV19
J gene: TRBJ2-7

CDR3 protein: CASSLDRGLMDRDAGELFF
V gene: TRBV11-3
J gene: TRBJ2-2

CDR3 protein: CASSFVPLGQGPNEQFF
V gene: TRBV7-3
J gene: TRBJ2-1

CDR3 protein: CASRQGLEQFF
V gene: TRBV27
J gene: TRBJ2-1

CDR3 protein: CASSVATAGNDEQFF
V gene: TRBV9
J gene: TRBJ2-1

CDR3 protein: CASSPGQGEYYGYTF
V gene: TRBV4-1
J gene: TRBJ1-2

CDR3 protein: CASSWIDTDTQYF
V gene: TRBV7-2
J gene: TRBJ2-3

CDR3 protein: CASSLAGGRQETQYF
V gene: TRBV7-7
J gene: TRBJ2-5

CDR3 protein: CASSLVTSRGRASF
V gene: TRBV11-2
J gene: TRBJ2-7

CDR3 protein: CASSVAGGRGTDTQYF
V gene: TRBV27
J gene: TRBJ2-3

CDR3 protein: CAISESQDGYTF
V gene: TRBV10-3
J gene: TRBJ1-2